The subject of this entry is one T cell receptor beta chain. Its antigen is still unknown. No clone much larger than this one lies a single base away; base qualities are absent. This sample was taken from a study of OX40 agonist ivuxolimab in advanced cancers. With regard to the full study: Ivuxolimab was a fully human IgG2 agonistic monoclonal antibody targeting the costimulatory receptor OX40 (CD134). Intravenous ivuxolimab was administered to patients every 2 weeks at six dose levels: 0.01, 0.1, 0.3, 1.5, 3 and 10 mg/kg. Of the 50 to 55 dose-escalation patients, hepatocellular carcinoma was present in about 20, melanoma in approximately 15, renal cell carcinoma in 9 and head and neck cancer in 9. A male proportion of around 83% and a mean age of approximately 55 years, ranging from 23 to 79, were recorded for the dose-escalation cohort. Prior anti-PD-1, anti-PD-L1 or anti-CTLA-4 therapy was permitted, and checkpoint inhibitors had been received by roughly two fifths of dose-escalation patients. Partial responses were achieved by three dose-escalation patients, of whom one had hepatocellular carcinoma and two had cutaneous melanoma. Peripheral TCRbeta sequencing was intended to test whether TCR sequence diversity was altered and clonal T-cell expansion was caused by ivuxolimab. The paper reports the monotherapy dose-escalation portion (N of about 47 patients) of the phase I ivuxolimab trial. What the authors observed across the whole study: After ivuxolimab, expanded clones were on average more numerous among CD8+ T cells than among CD4+ T cells. At doses of 0.1 to 3.0 mg/kg, clonal expansion of both CD4+ and CD8+ T cells in blood was seen between baseline and week 6. Antigen specificity was not determined for the clonally expanded peripheral T cells. Partial responders in the 0.1-3.0 mg/kg groups had among the lowest normalized peripheral clonal expansion, especially among CD8+ T cells. Low levels of normalized T-cell clonal expansion were also seen in some patients who did not respond.

To sequence the TCRbeta CDR3 region, genomic DNA was isolated from the sorted cells. TCRbeta CDR3 regions were sequenced using the immunoSEQ Assay. Imported from immuneACCESS, the table was reduced by TCRdb to in-frame sequences with V and J called. These copies leave out some clones; in studies compared against another copy, an unresolved V gene accounts for under half, and the cause of the remainder is not known. A total of about 51,000 clones appear in this sample, 88% of them only once. The top ten hold 3.5% to 4.5% of the sample. The CDR3 sequence holds 14 residues, the cysteine and phenylalanine included. Only CDR3 DNA remains: 42 bases, in frame from the first base. Sequences SQVTM (CDR1) and ANQGSEA (CDR2) are obtained from the germline V gene. Trimming costs V 4 bases and J 0 bases, and their ends lie 10 bases apart. Patients with autoimmune disease history or receiving systemic immunosuppression were excluded from the trial. Peripheral blood for TCR sequencing was collected from all dose cohorts at baseline, on cycle 4 day 1, and on cycle 7 day 1. The samples were taken from a phase I, first-in-human, multicenter, open-label dose-escalation trial of ivuxolimab. The trial enrolled adults with locally advanced or metastatic head and neck squamous cell, hepatocellular, melanoma or renal cell carcinoma. Before TCR sequencing, CD4+ and CD8+ T cells were separately sorted from peripheral blood.

The specimen comprised CD4+ or CD8+ T cells sorted from blood, sampled in a trial of the OX40 agonist ivuxolimab. The chain uses TRBV29-1 and TRBJ2-1, with the D gene call left open. The source is an adult with an advanced solid tumor such as melanoma, head and neck, liver or kidney cancer. The DNA sequence follows: TGCAGCGTTGCCCCCCCCAGCTCCTACAATGAGCAGTTCTTC. It is translated as CSVAPPSSYNEQFF.